A selection of T cell receptor beta chains follows, all from one sample in a study of T cell responses to AZD1222 COVID-19 vaccine. TCRdb's table, derived via immunoSEQ multiplex PCR, lists solely in-frame clones and lacks some. Seen here are about 100,000 clones, 80% to 90% observed once, and the top ten hold 3.5% to 4.5%. The sequenced sample was peripheral blood, obtained on day 0 of MenACWY control vaccination. The receptor source for this set is an adult in good health. CDR3s include the opening cysteine and the closing phenylalanine or tryptophan. The D gene is left open where the match is weak. Clone size is not always given. Where it is, it says once, few, many or a class for expanded clones.

clone_size: -; d_call: -; v_call: TRBV9; j_call: TRBJ2-3; cdr3_aa: CASSVEEGGSHTQYF; cdr3_nt: TGTGCCAGCAGCGTAGAGGAGGGGGGCAGCCATACGCAGTATTTT
clone_size: -; d_call: TRBD2; v_call: TRBV11-2; j_call: TRBJ2-1; cdr3_aa: CASSLGTSGNGYEQFF; cdr3_nt: TGTGCCAGCAGCCTAGGGACTAGCGGAAATGGCTATGAGCAGTTCTTC
clone_size: -; d_call: -; v_call: TRBV5-5; j_call: TRBJ1-1; cdr3_aa: CASNGIGPNTEAFF; cdr3_nt: TGTGCCAGCAACGGAATAGGACCGAACACTGAAGCTTTCTTT
clone_size: -; d_call: TRBD1; v_call: TRBV5-1; j_call: TRBJ2-2; cdr3_aa: CASSSLTGGAGELFF; cdr3_nt: TGCGCCAGCAGCTCCCTTACAGGGGGAGCCGGGGAGCTGTTTTTT
clone_size: -; d_call: -; v_call: TRBV7-2; j_call: TRBJ2-5; cdr3_aa: CASSLNLAGQQETQYF; cdr3_nt: TGTGCCAGCAGCTTAAATCTGGCAGGACAACAAGAGACCCAGTACTTC
clone_size: few; d_call: TRBD1; v_call: TRBV9; j_call: TRBJ2-5; cdr3_aa: CASSVGQGATQETQYF; cdr3_nt: TGTGCCAGCAGCGTAGGGCAGGGGGCCACTCAAGAGACCCAGTACTTC
clone_size: -; d_call: TRBD2; v_call: TRBV5-4; j_call: TRBJ2-7; cdr3_aa: CASSHGGKSSYEQYF; cdr3_nt: TGTGCCAGCAGCCACGGGGGGAAGAGCTCCTACGAGCAGTACTTC
clone_size: -; d_call: -; v_call: TRBV5-1; j_call: TRBJ2-2; cdr3_aa: CASSLTRTANTGELFF; cdr3_nt: TGCGCCAGCAGCCTCACCAGGACGGCGAACACCGGGGAGCTGTTTTTT
clone_size: -; d_call: -; v_call: TRBV7-6; j_call: TRBJ1-3; cdr3_aa: CASSLNMGPGNTIYF; cdr3_nt: TGTGCCAGCAGCTTAAACATGGGGCCTGGAAACACCATATATTTT
clone_size: -; d_call: -; v_call: TRBV4-3; j_call: TRBJ1-1; cdr3_aa: CASSQGGNTEAFF; cdr3_nt: TGCGCCAGCAGCCAAGGAGGGAACACTGAAGCTTTCTTT
clone_size: -; d_call: TRBD1; v_call: TRBV18; j_call: TRBJ2-3; cdr3_aa: CASSPQGAKDTQYF; cdr3_nt: TGTGCCAGCTCACCACAGGGGGCTAAAGATACGCAGTATTTT
clone_size: -; d_call: TRBD2; v_call: TRBV5-1; j_call: TRBJ2-3; cdr3_aa: CASSLGAGGSADTQYF; cdr3_nt: TGCGCCAGCAGCTTGGGTGCGGGAGGTTCGGCAGATACGCAGTATTTT
clone_size: -; d_call: -; v_call: TRBV10-1; j_call: TRBJ2-5; cdr3_aa: CASKSGPSQETQYF; cdr3_nt: TGCGCCAGCAAAAGCGGGCCTTCTCAAGAGACCCAGTACTTC
clone_size: -; d_call: -; v_call: TRBV4-1; j_call: TRBJ1-3; cdr3_aa: CASSQERRGSGNTIYF; cdr3_nt: TGCGCCAGCAGCCAAGAACGCAGGGGCTCTGGAAACACCATATATTTT
clone_size: -; d_call: -; v_call: TRBV5-1; j_call: TRBJ1-2; cdr3_aa: CASSLTRSNYGYTF; cdr3_nt: TGCGCCAGCAGCTTGACGAGATCTAACTATGGCTACACCTTC
clone_size: -; d_call: TRBD2; v_call: TRBV7-8; j_call: TRBJ2-3; cdr3_aa: CASSPRGGAGGTSTDTQYF; cdr3_nt: TGTGCCAGCAGCCCCCGAGGTGGAGCGGGAGGTACTAGCACAGATACGCAGTATTTT
clone_size: -; d_call: -; v_call: TRBV18; j_call: TRBJ2-2; cdr3_aa: CASSPGLKTGELFF; cdr3_nt: TGTGCCAGCTCACCCGGACTGAAGACCGGGGAGCTGTTTTTT
clone_size: -; d_call: -; v_call: TRBV5-1; j_call: TRBJ2-5; cdr3_aa: CASSPTAEKETQYF; cdr3_nt: TGCGCCAGCAGCCCGACGGCTGAAAAAGAGACCCAGTACTTC
clone_size: -; d_call: -; v_call: TRBV3-1/TRBV3-2; j_call: TRBJ2-2; cdr3_aa: CASSLATLAGELFF; cdr3_nt: TGTGCCAGCAGCCTAGCGACTCTAGCCGGGGAGCTGTTTTTT
clone_size: once; d_call: -; v_call: TRBV28; j_call: TRBJ1-2; cdr3_aa: CASSLGENYGYTF; cdr3_nt: TGTGCCAGCAGTTTGGGAGAAAACTATGGCTACACCTTC
clone_size: once; d_call: TRBD1; v_call: TRBV11-2; j_call: TRBJ2-5; cdr3_aa: CASSGTAQETQYF; cdr3_nt: TGTGCCAGCAGCGGGACAGCTCAAGAGACCCAGTACTTC
clone_size: -; d_call: -; v_call: TRBV4-1; j_call: TRBJ1-1; cdr3_aa: CASSQDQNPGTEAFF; cdr3_nt: TGCGCCAGCAGCCAAGATCAGAACCCGGGCACTGAAGCTTTCTTT
clone_size: once; d_call: -; v_call: TRBV6-5; j_call: TRBJ1-1; cdr3_aa: CASSLEVNTEAFF; cdr3_nt: TGTGCCAGCAGCCTTGAAGTGAACACTGAAGCTTTCTTT
clone_size: -; d_call: -; v_call: TRBV4-2; j_call: TRBJ2-3; cdr3_aa: CASSQIRQVTDTQYF; cdr3_nt: TGTGCCAGCAGCCAAATCAGGCAAGTAACAGATACGCAGTATTTT
clone_size: -; d_call: -; v_call: TRBV18; j_call: TRBJ2-5; cdr3_aa: CASSPPSVTGETQYF; cdr3_nt: TGTGCCAGCTCACCACCGTCTGTGACCGGGGAGACCCAGTACTTC
clone_size: -; d_call: -; v_call: TRBV18; j_call: TRBJ1-5; cdr3_aa: CASSPQKDQPQHF; cdr3_nt: TGTGCCAGCTCACCACAAAAAGATCAGCCCCAGCATTTT
clone_size: -; d_call: -; v_call: TRBV28; j_call: TRBJ1-5; cdr3_aa: CASSFGFPSRRSNQPQHF; cdr3_nt: TGTGCCAGCAGTTTTGGTTTCCCTTCCCGGCGGAGCAATCAGCCCCAGCATTTT
clone_size: -; d_call: -; v_call: TRBV6-2/TRBV6-3; j_call: TRBJ1-1; cdr3_aa: CASSYRGENTEAFF; cdr3_nt: TGTGCCAGCAGTTATCGGGGGGAGAACACTGAAGCTTTCTTT
clone_size: -; d_call: -; v_call: TRBV3-1/TRBV3-2; j_call: TRBJ1-1; cdr3_aa: CASSPGWGGVLNTEAFF; cdr3_nt: TGTGCCAGCAGCCCCGGTTGGGGGGGCGTTCTGAACACTGAAGCTTTCTTT
clone_size: -; d_call: TRBD2; v_call: TRBV28; j_call: TRBJ2-5; cdr3_aa: CASSGTSGQETQYF; cdr3_nt: TGTGCCAGCAGTGGGACTAGCGGCCAAGAGACCCAGTACTTC
clone_size: -; d_call: -; v_call: TRBV18; j_call: TRBJ2-3; cdr3_aa: CASSPDPTDTQYF; cdr3_nt: TGTGCCAGCTCCCCGGACCCCACAGATACGCAGTATTTT
clone_size: -; d_call: -; v_call: TRBV3-1/TRBV3-2; j_call: TRBJ1-1; cdr3_aa: CASSQSGQNTEAFF; cdr3_nt: TGTGCCAGCAGCCAATCCGGCCAGAACACTGAAGCTTTCTTT
clone_size: -; d_call: TRBD1; v_call: TRBV6-2/TRBV6-3; j_call: TRBJ2-7; cdr3_aa: CASSTRTGGGGSYEQYF; cdr3_nt: TGTGCCAGCAGTACCAGGACAGGGGGCGGAGGCTCCTACGAGCAGTACTTC
clone_size: -; d_call: -; v_call: TRBV5-1; j_call: TRBJ1-1; cdr3_aa: CASSRPSMNTEAFF; cdr3_nt: TGCGCCAGCAGCCGTCCAAGCATGAACACTGAAGCTTTCTTT
clone_size: -; d_call: TRBD1; v_call: TRBV18; j_call: TRBJ1-1; cdr3_aa: CASSWQGALDEAFF; cdr3_nt: TGTGCCAGCTCCTGGCAGGGGGCATTGGATGAAGCTTTCTTT
clone_size: -; d_call: -; v_call: TRBV6-5; j_call: TRBJ1-5; cdr3_aa: CASSLTNQPQHF; cdr3_nt: TGTGCCAGCAGTCTCACAAATCAGCCCCAGCATTTT
clone_size: -; d_call: TRBD2; v_call: TRBV7-3; j_call: TRBJ2-2; cdr3_aa: CASSPSGGLDTGELFF; cdr3_nt: TGTGCCAGCAGCCCTAGCGGGGGGCTGGACACCGGGGAGCTGTTTTTT
clone_size: once; d_call: TRBD1; v_call: TRBV6-5; j_call: TRBJ2-7; cdr3_aa: CASRRQGAAYEQYF; cdr3_nt: TGTGCCAGCAGGAGACAGGGGGCTGCCTACGAGCAGTACTTC
clone_size: -; d_call: -; v_call: TRBV10-1; j_call: TRBJ2-7; cdr3_aa: CASSPDPPYEQYF; cdr3_nt: TGCGCCAGCAGTCCTGACCCCCCCTACGAGCAGTACTTC
clone_size: -; d_call: -; v_call: TRBV12-3/TRBV12-4; j_call: TRBJ2-7; cdr3_aa: CASSRTSRGQYF; cdr3_nt: TGTGCCAGCAGTAGGACCTCCAGAGGGCAGTACTTC
clone_size: -; d_call: -; v_call: TRBV7-9; j_call: TRBJ2-3; cdr3_aa: CASALGGIDTQYF; cdr3_nt: TGTGCCAGCGCACTAGGAGGAATAGATACGCAGTATTTT
clone_size: once; d_call: TRBD1; v_call: TRBV6-5; j_call: TRBJ1-4; cdr3_aa: CASSYPGTDNEKLFF; cdr3_nt: TGTGCCAGCAGTTACCCCGGGACAGATAATGAAAAACTGTTTTTT
clone_size: -; d_call: TRBD2; v_call: TRBV2; j_call: TRBJ2-3; cdr3_aa: CASREGTSRRTDTQYF; cdr3_nt: TGTGCCAGCAGGGAGGGGACTAGCAGACGCACAGATACGCAGTATTTT
clone_size: -; d_call: -; v_call: TRBV6-5; j_call: TRBJ2-1; cdr3_aa: CASSRISGHNEQFF; cdr3_nt: TGTGCCAGCAGTCGCATCTCCGGGCACAATGAGCAGTTCTTC
clone_size: -; d_call: -; v_call: TRBV19; j_call: TRBJ2-1; cdr3_aa: CASSPLGGMGNEQFF; cdr3_nt: TGTGCCAGTAGTCCCCTCGGAGGGATGGGGAATGAGCAGTTCTTC
clone_size: -; d_call: -; v_call: TRBV6-5; j_call: TRBJ1-2; cdr3_aa: CASRGPGEANYGYTF; cdr3_nt: TGTGCCAGCAGGGGGCCCGGTGAAGCTAACTATGGCTACACCTTC
clone_size: -; d_call: -; v_call: TRBV7-2; j_call: TRBJ1-5; cdr3_aa: CASSLTGSNQPQHF; cdr3_nt: TGTGCCAGCAGCCTAACAGGGAGCAATCAGCCCCAGCATTTT
clone_size: -; d_call: -; v_call: TRBV7-8; j_call: TRBJ1-2; cdr3_aa: CASSFSERGAGGYTF; cdr3_nt: TGTGCCAGCAGCTTTAGTGAGAGGGGGGCTGGTGGCTACACCTTC
clone_size: -; d_call: -; v_call: TRBV28; j_call: TRBJ1-1; cdr3_aa: CASSLNGYAEAFF; cdr3_nt: TGTGCCAGCAGTTTAAACGGGTACGCTGAAGCTTTCTTT
clone_size: -; d_call: -; v_call: TRBV7-2; j_call: TRBJ2-1; cdr3_aa: CASSLPAPSEYNEQFF; cdr3_nt: TGTGCCAGCAGCTTACCGGCCCCTTCGGAGTACAATGAGCAGTTCTTC
clone_size: -; d_call: -; v_call: TRBV11-1; j_call: TRBJ1-1; cdr3_aa: CASSPRRRTNTEAFF; cdr3_nt: TGTGCCAGCAGCCCTCGGCGGCGGACGAACACTGAAGCTTTCTTT
clone_size: -; d_call: TRBD2; v_call: TRBV2; j_call: TRBJ2-5; cdr3_aa: CASRRTSAVQETQYF; cdr3_nt: TGTGCCAGCAGGCGGACTAGTGCGGTACAAGAGACCCAGTACTTC
clone_size: -; d_call: -; v_call: TRBV9; j_call: TRBJ1-3; cdr3_aa: CASQQVPGAGNTIYF; cdr3_nt: TGTGCCAGTCAACAGGTACCAGGGGCCGGAAACACCATATATTTT
clone_size: -; d_call: -; v_call: TRBV28; j_call: TRBJ1-2; cdr3_aa: CASSGAGTHYGYTF; cdr3_nt: TGTGCCAGCAGTGGGGCCGGGACCCACTATGGCTACACCTTC
clone_size: once; d_call: -; v_call: TRBV10-1; j_call: TRBJ2-3; cdr3_aa: CASSETVKGGTDTQYF; cdr3_nt: TGCGCCAGCAGTGAGACAGTAAAAGGCGGAACAGATACGCAGTATTTT
clone_size: few; d_call: TRBD1; v_call: TRBV7-3; j_call: TRBJ1-2; cdr3_aa: CASSLTDRAGYTF; cdr3_nt: TGTGCCAGCAGCTTGACCGACAGGGCGGGCTACACCTTC
clone_size: -; d_call: -; v_call: TRBV7-2; j_call: TRBJ1-1; cdr3_aa: CASRWPGDPSGHTEAFF; cdr3_nt: TGTGCCAGCAGGTGGCCAGGGGACCCTTCAGGGCACACTGAAGCTTTCTTT